This T cell receptor beta chain was captured by sequencing in a study of blood T cell repertoires in COVID-19. Original data processing: By means of reference gene primer amplification, nucleated cell counts were estimated. Method: immunoSEQ multiplex PCR; TCRdb's copy keeps in-frame clones and lacks some. That table gives V, J and clone size, and the DNA gave D and trimming. The data show about 130,000 clones, more than 85% seen once. The length of the CDR3 is 12 residues. In germline, CDR1 is SNHLY, CDR2 FYNNEI. Losses at the gene ends were 10 bases for V and 4 bases for J; bases not matched to a gene: 3.

The chain uses TRBV2 and TRBJ1-2; TRBD1 aligns across 10 bases. The source material was peripheral blood. The clonotype comes from a man aged 55 to 70 with COVID-19, enrolled during active disease. CDR3 region: CATRQGAYGYTF. The DNA for the CDR3 is TGTGCCACAAGACAGGGGGCCTATGGCTACACCTTC.